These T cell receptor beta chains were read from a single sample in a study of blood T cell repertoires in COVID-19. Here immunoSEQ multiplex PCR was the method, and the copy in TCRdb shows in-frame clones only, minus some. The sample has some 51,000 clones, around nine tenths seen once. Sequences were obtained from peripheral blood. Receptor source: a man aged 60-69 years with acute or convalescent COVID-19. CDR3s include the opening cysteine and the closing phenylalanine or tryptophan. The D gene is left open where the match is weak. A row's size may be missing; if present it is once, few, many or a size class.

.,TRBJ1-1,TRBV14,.,TGTGCCAGCAGCCAAGATTACGGTAGAGTTAACACTGAAGCTTTCTTT,CASSQDYGRVNTEAFF
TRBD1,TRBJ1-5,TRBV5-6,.,TGTGCCAGCAGCCTCCGGACAGGGAGCAATCAGCCCCAGCATTTT,CASSLRTGSNQPQHF
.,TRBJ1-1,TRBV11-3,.,TGTGCCAGCAGCTTGCCTGGAGCGGCCACTGAAGCTTTCTTT,CASSLPGAATEAFF
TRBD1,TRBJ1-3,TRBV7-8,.,TGTGCCAGCAGCTCCCGAACGACAGGGAGCTCTGGAAACACCATATATTTT,CASSSRTTGSSGNTIYF
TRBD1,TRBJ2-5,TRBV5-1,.,TGCGCCAGCAGCCCGGGACAGAGAGGCTTAGAGACCCAGTACTTC,CASSPGQRGLETQYF
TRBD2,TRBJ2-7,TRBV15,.,TGTGCCACCAGCAGGGGGACTAGTACCGAGCAGTACTTC,CATSRGTSTEQYF
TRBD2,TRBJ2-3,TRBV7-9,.,TGTGCCAGCAGCGTATCTAGCGGGGGTGGAACAGATACGCAGTATTTT,CASSVSSGGGTDTQYF
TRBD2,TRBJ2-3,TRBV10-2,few,TGCGCCAGCACTTCCAGCGGGGGGGCCGGAGGATCAGATACGCAGTATTTT,CASTSSGGAGGSDTQYF
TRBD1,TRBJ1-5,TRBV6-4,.,TGTGCCAGCAGTGTAAGGCAGGGGGCTCAGCCCCAGCATTTT,CASSVRQGAQPQHF
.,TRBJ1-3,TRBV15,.,TGTGCCACCAGGGCGGATAGCACTGGAAACACCATATATTTT,CATRADSTGNTIYF
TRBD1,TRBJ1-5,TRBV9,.,TGTGCCAGCAGCGTAGAGGGACAGGGCGATCAGCCCCAGCATTTT,CASSVEGQGDQPQHF
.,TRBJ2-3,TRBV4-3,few,TGCGCCAGCAGCCCAAGGGAACCGGCTAGCGGCACAGATACGCAGTATTTT,CASSPREPASGTDTQYF
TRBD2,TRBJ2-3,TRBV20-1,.,TGCAGTGCTAGTCGCACTAGCGGGGCCCTTACGCAGTATTTT,CSASRTSGALTQYF
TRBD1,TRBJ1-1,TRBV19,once,TGTGCCAGTAGCTTGACAGGGCTTGCTGAAGCTTTCTTT,CASSLTGLAEAFF
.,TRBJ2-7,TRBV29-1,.,TGCAGCGTCGTACAGGTTTACGAGCAGTACTTC,CSVVQVYEQYF
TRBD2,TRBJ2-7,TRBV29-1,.,TGCAGCGTTGTTCTAGCGGGGGTGCAGCAGTACTTC,CSVVLAGVQQYF
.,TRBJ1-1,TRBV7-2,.,TGTGCCAGCAGCTTAACATCGCAGGGGTCCATGAACACTGAAGCTTTCTTT,CASSLTSQGSMNTEAFF
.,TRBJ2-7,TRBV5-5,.,TGTGCCAGCAGCTTGGGAGGCGCACCATCCTACGAGCAGTACTTC,CASSLGGAPSYEQYF